This T cell receptor beta chain was profiled in a study of blood T cell repertoires in COVID-19. V gave up 2 bases and J gave up 1 base; unmatched junction bases: 5. CDR1 and CDR2 (germline): MNHNS, SASEGT. The CDR3 is 16 amino acids. The repertoire was sequenced with immunoSEQ multiplex PCR; TCRdb's copy has only in-frame clones and lacks some. The repertoire holds about 220,000 clones, with roughly 80% as singletons. The V and J genes are TRBV6-1 and TRBJ2-1, with TRBD1 matching 7 bases. The sample taken for sequencing was peripheral blood. The clonotype was recovered from a woman aged 60-75 years who had recovered from COVID-19. The CDR3 DNA reads TGTGCCAGCAGTGAACAGGGGGATGGATCCTACAATGAGCAGTTCTTC. Translating it yields CASSEQGDGSYNEQFF.